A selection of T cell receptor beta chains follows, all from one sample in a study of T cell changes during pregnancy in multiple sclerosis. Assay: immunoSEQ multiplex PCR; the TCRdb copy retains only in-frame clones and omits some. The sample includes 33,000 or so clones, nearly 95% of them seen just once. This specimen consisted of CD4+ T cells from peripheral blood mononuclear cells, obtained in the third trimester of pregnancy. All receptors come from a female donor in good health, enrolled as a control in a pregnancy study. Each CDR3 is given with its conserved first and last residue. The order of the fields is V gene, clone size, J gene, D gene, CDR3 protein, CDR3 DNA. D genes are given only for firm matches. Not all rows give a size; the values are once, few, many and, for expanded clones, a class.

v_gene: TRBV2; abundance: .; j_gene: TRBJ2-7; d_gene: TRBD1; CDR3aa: CASRDRDSYEQYF; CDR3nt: TGTGCCAGCAGAGACAGGGACTCCTACGAGCAGTACTTC
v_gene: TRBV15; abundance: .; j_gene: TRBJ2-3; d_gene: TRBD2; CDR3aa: CATSSGRGDSTDTQYF; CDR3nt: TGTGCCACCAGCAGCGGCCGGGGGGATAGCACAGATACGCAGTATTTT
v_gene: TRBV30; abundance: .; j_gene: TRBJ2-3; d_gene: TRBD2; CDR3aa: CAWVRGASTDTQYF; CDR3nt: TGTGCCTGGGTGCGGGGGGCTAGCACAGATACGCAGTATTTT
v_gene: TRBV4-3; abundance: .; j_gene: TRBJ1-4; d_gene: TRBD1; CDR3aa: CASSPQGVDEKLFF; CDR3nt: TGCGCCAGCAGCCCTCAGGGGGTGGATGAAAAACTGTTTTTT
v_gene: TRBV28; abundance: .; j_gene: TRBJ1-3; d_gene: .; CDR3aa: CASIASSMTGNTIYF; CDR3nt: TGTGCCAGCATCGCGTCCTCCATGACTGGAAACACCATATATTTT
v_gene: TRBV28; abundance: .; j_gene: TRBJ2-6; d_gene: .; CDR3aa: CASSTNLRISGANVLTF; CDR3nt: TGTGCCAGCAGCACTAACCTCCGGATCTCTGGGGCCAACGTCCTGACTTTC
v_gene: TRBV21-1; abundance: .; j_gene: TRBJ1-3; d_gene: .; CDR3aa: CASSGTSSGNTIYF; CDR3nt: TGTGCCAGCTCTGGCACCAGCTCTGGAAACACCATATATTTT
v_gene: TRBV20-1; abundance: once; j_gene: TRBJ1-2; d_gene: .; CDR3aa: CSVSREYGYTF; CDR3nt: TGCAGTGTTAGTCGGGAGTATGGCTACACCTTC
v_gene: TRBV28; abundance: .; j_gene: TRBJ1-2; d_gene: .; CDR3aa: CAVTRPPNYGYTF; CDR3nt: TGTGCCGTAACGAGGCCGCCTAACTATGGCTACACCTTC
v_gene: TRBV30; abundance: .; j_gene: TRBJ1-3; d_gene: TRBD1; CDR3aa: CAWTGGYRNTIYF; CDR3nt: TGTGCCTGGACAGGGGGCTACAGAAACACCATATATTTT
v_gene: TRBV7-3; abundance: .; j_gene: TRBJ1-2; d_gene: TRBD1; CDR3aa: CASSSRGTADGYTF; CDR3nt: TGTGCCAGCAGCTCTAGGGGGACAGCGGATGGCTACACCTTC
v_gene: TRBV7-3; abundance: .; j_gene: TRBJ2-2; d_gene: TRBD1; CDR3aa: CASSSLGGQGATGELFF; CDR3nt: TGTGCCAGCAGCTCACTCGGGGGACAGGGGGCCACCGGGGAGCTGTTTTTT
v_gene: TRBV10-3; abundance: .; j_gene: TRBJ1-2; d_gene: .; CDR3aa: CAISAGSYGYTF; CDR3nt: TGTGCCATCAGTGCGGGGTCCTATGGCTACACCTTC
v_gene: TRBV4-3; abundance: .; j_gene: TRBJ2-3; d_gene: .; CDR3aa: CASSPQSGNPADTQYF; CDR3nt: TGCGCCAGCAGCCCTCAGTCGGGGAACCCGGCAGATACGCAGTATTTT
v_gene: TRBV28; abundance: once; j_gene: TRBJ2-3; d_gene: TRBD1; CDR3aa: CASSPITGGTQYF; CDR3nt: TGTGCCAGCAGCCCCATCACAGGGGGTACGCAGTATTTT
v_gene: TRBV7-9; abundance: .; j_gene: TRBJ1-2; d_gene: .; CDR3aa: CASSLGLKYGYTF; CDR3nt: TGTGCCAGCAGCCTCGGACTTAAATATGGCTACACCTTC
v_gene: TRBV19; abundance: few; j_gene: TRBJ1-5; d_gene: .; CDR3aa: CASNPDINRPQHF; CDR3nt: TGTGCCAGTAACCCGGACATCAATCGGCCCCAGCATTTT
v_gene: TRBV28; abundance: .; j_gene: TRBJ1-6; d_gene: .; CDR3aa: CASSSPTIRSPLHF; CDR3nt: TGTGCCAGCAGTTCACCGACAATACGGTCACCCCTCCACTTT
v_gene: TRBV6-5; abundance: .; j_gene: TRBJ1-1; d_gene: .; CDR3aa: CASSVEMNTEAFF; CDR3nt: TGTGCCAGCAGCGTAGAGATGAACACTGAAGCTTTCTTT
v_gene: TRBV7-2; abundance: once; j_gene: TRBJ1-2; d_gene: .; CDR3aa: CASSLVNPTRAGYTF; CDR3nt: TGTGCCAGCAGCTTAGTCAACCCTACTAGGGCTGGCTACACCTTC
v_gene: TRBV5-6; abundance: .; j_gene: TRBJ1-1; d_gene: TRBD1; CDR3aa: CASSPTGAGGTEAFF; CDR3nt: TGTGCCAGCAGCCCCACAGGGGCGGGTGGCACTGAAGCTTTCTTT
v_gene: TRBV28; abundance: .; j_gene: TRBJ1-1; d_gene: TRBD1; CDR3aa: CASSPAGQGAGEAFF; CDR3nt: TGTGCCAGCAGTCCCGCCGGACAGGGGGCTGGTGAAGCTTTCTTT
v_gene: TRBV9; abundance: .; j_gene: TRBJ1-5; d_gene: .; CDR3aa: CASSVTDGGFQPQHF; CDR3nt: TGTGCCAGCAGCGTAACCGATGGGGGGTTTCAGCCCCAGCATTTT
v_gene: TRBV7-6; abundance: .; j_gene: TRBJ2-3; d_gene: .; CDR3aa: CASSSTDTQYF; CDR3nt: TGTGCCAGCAGCTCTACAGATACGCAGTATTTT
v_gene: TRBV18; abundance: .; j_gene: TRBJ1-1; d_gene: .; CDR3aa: CASSAYTRNTEAFF; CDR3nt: TGTGCCAGCTCAGCATACACAAGGAACACTGAAGCTTTCTTT
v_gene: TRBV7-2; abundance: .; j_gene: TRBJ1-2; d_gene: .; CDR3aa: CASSNPTGNGYTF; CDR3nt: TGTGCCAGCAGCAACCCCACAGGGAACGGCTACACCTTC
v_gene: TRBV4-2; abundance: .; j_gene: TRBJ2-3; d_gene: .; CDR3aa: CASSQDALDTQYF; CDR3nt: TGTGCCAGCAGCCAAGACGCGTTAGATACGCAGTATTTT
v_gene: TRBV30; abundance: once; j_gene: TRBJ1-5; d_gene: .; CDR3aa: CAWSSSRQQPQHF; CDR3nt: TGTGCCTGGAGTAGCTCTCGACAGCAGCCCCAGCATTTT
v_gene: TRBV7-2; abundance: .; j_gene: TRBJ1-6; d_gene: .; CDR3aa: CASSLSPVNSPLHF; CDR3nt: TGTGCCAGCAGCTTAAGCCCGGTTAATTCACCCCTCCACTTT
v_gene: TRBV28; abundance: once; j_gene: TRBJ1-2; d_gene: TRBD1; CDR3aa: CASRGLWGDRGFHFWGYTF; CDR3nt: TGTGCCAGCAGAGGACTATGGGGGGACAGGGGGTTCCATTTTTGGGGCTACACCTTC
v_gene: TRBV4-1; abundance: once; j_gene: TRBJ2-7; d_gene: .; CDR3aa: CASSQQGLSSYEQYF; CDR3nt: TGCGCCAGCAGCCAACAGGGCCTTAGCTCCTACGAGCAGTACTTC
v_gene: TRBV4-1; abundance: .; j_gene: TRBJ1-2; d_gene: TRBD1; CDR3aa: CASSRTGGLGYGYTF; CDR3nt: TGCGCCAGCAGCCGGACAGGAGGTCTTGGCTATGGCTACACCTTC
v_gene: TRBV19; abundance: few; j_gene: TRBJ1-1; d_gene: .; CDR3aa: CASSMSQRGVPRTEAFF; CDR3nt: TGTGCCAGTAGTATGTCACAAAGGGGCGTCCCAAGGACTGAAGCTTTCTTT
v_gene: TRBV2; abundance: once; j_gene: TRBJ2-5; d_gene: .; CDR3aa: CASSEPREETQYF; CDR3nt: TGTGCCAGCAGTGAACCCAGGGAAGAGACCCAGTACTTC
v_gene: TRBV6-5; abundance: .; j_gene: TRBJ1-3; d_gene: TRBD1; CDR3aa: CASRPTGGGNTIYF; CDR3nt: TGTGCCAGCAGACCCACAGGGGGTGGAAACACCATATATTTT
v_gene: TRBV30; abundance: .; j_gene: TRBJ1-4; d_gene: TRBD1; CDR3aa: CAWSPGQGANEKLFF; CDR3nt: TGTGCCTGGAGTCCCGGACAGGGCGCTAATGAAAAACTGTTTTTT
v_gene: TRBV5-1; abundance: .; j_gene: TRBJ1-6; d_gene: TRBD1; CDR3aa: CASSPGQGGSPLHF; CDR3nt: TGCGCCAGCAGCCCGGGACAGGGCGGTTCACCCCTCCACTTT
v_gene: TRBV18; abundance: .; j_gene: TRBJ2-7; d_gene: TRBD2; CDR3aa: CASSPLGIGRTSGGLYEQYF; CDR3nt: TGTGCCAGCTCACCACTAGGGATTGGACGCACTAGCGGGGGCCTCTACGAGCAGTACTTC
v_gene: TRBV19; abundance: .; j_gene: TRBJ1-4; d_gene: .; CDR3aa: CASTDSGVGEKLFF; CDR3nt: TGTGCCAGCACAGATTCGGGGGTAGGAGAAAAACTGTTTTTT
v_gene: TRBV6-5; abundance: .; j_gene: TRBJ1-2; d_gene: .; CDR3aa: CASTSGIGDGGYTF; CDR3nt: TGTGCCAGCACCTCTGGGATAGGGGATGGTGGCTACACCTTC
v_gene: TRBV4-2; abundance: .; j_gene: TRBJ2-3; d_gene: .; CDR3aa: CASSPHRDIADTQYF; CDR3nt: TGTGCCAGCAGCCCTCACCGCGATATCGCTGATACGCAGTATTTT
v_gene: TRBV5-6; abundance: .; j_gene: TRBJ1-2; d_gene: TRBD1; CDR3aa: CASSLWDRGPPHYGYTF; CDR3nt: TGTGCCAGCAGCTTGTGGGACAGGGGACCCCCACACTATGGCTACACCTTC
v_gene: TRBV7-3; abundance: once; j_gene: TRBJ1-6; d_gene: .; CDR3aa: CASSLVGGHSPLHF; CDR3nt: TGTGCCAGCAGCTTAGTGGGGGGGCATTCACCCCTCCACTTT
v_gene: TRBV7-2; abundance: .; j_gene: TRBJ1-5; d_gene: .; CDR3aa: CASSFTRGQPQHF; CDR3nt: TGTGCCAGCAGCTTTACTCGAGGTCAGCCCCAGCATTTT
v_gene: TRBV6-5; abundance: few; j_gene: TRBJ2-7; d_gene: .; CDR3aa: CASSYYSGGEQYF; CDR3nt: TGTGCCAGCAGTTACTATTCGGGTGGCGAGCAGTACTTC
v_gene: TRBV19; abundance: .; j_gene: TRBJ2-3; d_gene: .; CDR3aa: CASSIGSRRGHTDTQYF; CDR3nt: TGTGCCAGTAGTATAGGGTCGCGGCGGGGGCACACAGATACGCAGTATTTT
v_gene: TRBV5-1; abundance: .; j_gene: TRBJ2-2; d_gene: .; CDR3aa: CASRQGNTGELFF; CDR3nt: TGCGCCAGCAGACAGGGGAACACCGGGGAGCTGTTTTTT
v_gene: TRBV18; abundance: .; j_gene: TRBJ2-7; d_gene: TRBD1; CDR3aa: CASSEPGQGFYEQYF; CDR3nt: TGTGCCAGCTCAGAACCGGGACAGGGATTCTACGAGCAGTACTTC
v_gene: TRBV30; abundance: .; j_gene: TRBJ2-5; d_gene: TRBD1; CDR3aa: CAWATGLETQYF; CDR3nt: TGTGCCTGGGCGACAGGGTTGGAGACCCAGTACTTC
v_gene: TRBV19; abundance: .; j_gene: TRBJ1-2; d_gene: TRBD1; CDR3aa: CASRTQGDPNGYTF; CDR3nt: TGTGCCAGTAGGACACAGGGGGATCCCAATGGCTACACCTTC
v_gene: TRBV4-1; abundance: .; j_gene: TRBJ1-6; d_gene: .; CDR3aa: CASSQMLQGSFYNSPLHF; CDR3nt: TGCGCCAGCAGCCAAATGTTACAGGGATCCTTCTATAATTCACCCCTCCACTTT
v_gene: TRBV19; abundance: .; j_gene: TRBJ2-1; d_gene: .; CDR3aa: CASSAAPQPGEQFF; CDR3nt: TGTGCCAGTAGTGCCGCCCCCCAACCGGGTGAGCAGTTCTTC
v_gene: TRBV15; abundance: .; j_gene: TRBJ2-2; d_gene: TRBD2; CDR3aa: CATSREPPTSGYTGELFF; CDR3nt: TGTGCCACCAGCAGAGAGCCTCCCACTAGCGGCTACACCGGGGAGCTGTTTTTT
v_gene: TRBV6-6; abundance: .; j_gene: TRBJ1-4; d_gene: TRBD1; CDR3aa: CASTPGTGGEKLFF; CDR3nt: TGTGCCAGCACACCCGGGACAGGGGGTGAAAAACTGTTTTTT
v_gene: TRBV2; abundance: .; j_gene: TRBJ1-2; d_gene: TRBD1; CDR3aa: CASSTQGAHYGYTF; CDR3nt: TGTGCCAGCAGTACTCAGGGGGCCCACTATGGCTACACCTTC
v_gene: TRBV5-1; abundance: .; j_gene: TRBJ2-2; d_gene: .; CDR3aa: CASSLDSRYNTGELFF; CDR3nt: TGCGCCAGCAGCTTGGACAGCAGATACAACACCGGGGAGCTGTTTTTT
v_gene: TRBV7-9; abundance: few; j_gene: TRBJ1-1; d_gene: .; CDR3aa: CASSYRDTNTEAFF; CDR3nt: TGTGCCAGCAGCTACCGGGACACCAACACTGAAGCTTTCTTT
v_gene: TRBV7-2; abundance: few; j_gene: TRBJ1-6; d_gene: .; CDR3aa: CASSPRSRSYNSPLHF; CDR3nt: TGTGCCAGCAGCCCACGGAGTCGCTCCTATAATTCACCCCTCCACTTT